Presented here are 28 T cell receptor beta chains from one specimen sequenced in a study of cytomegalovirus exposure and HLA in healthy donors. 13 Jbeta primers and 60 Vbeta primers were used for the PCR. Measured with immunoSEQ multiplex PCR; TCRdb has only the in-frame clones, and not every one. The top ten hold 3.1% of the sample, which has approximately 130,000 clones, about 69% seen once. The sample comprised PBMCs. The receptors derive from a man aged 25 to 45 in good health and CMV-seronegative.

The gene calls are TRBV13 and TRBJ1-6; D unclear. There are 17 residues in the CDR3. CDR1 PRHDT and CDR2 FYEKMQ come from the germline V gene (reference sequence). Trimming took off 5 bases at V and 5 bases at J, with 19 bases between the two ends. CDR3 loop: CASSLGSWGLDNSPLHF. CDR3 DNA: TGTGCCAGCAGCCTCGGGAGTTGGGGTCTGGATAATTCACCCCTCCACTTT.

This chain links TRBV25-1 with TRBJ1-4; 8 bases agree with TRBD1. The germline CDR1 and CDR2 sequences are MGHDK and SYGVNS. The CDR3 loop spans 17 amino acids. V was clipped by 2 bases and J by 3 bases; unmatched bases: 8. This CDR3 is CASSEPDRVGANEKLFF. CDR3 coding DNA: TGTGCCAGCAGTGAACCGGACAGGGTCGGGGCTAATGAAAAACTGTTTTTT.

The rearrangement joins TRBV28 to TRBJ1-2, with 7 nucleotides matching TRBD1. Losses at the gene ends were 5 bases for V and 8 bases for J; bases not matched to a gene: 8. The CDR3 runs 13 residues. Germline lookup yields CDR1 MDHEN and CDR2 SYDVKM. The CDR3, as DNA: TGTGCCAGCAGTCCCGGGACAGTTTTAGGCTACACCTTC. This gives the protein CASSPGTVLGYTF.

This clone was seen a single time. The chain combines TRBV27 with TRBJ1-4, with 11 bases fitting TRBD1. With 3 bases clipped from V and 6 bases from J, the junction kept 3 bases outside the gene matches. CDR1 is MNHEY and CDR2 is SMNVEV in the germline V gene (reference sequence). This CDR3 is built from 15 residues. The CDR3 spells CASSFRTGGYEKLFF. The CDR3 region has the DNA TGTGCCAGCAGTTTCCGGACAGGGGGCTATGAAAAACTGTTTTTT.

This clone was recorded a few times. The V call is TRBV30, the J call TRBJ1-1, with 9 positions matching TRBD1. The CDR3 totals 15 residues. Germline CDR1 is GTSNPN and CDR2 is SVGIG (reference sequence). Trimming removed 0 bases from V and 6 bases from J; junction bases left unmatched: 8. For the CDR3, the DNA is TGTGCCTGGAGTGTATTGGGACAGGGAATCGCTGAAGCTTTCTTT. Amino acids: CAWSVLGQGIAEAFF.

The rearrangement uses TRBV4-1 and TRBJ2-7, with TRBD2 identical over 8 bases. The CDR3 is 19 amino acids. The junction had 15 bases not matched to a gene; V was cut back by 1 base and J by 1 base. Germline V lookup: CDR1 MGHRA, CDR2 YSYEKL. The CDR3 reads CASSQVVSRPGLGSYEQYF. Written as DNA, the CDR3 is TGCGCCAGCAGCCAAGTAGTGTCGCGGCCGGGACTAGGGTCCTACGAGCAGTACTTC.

The V and J genes are TRBV7-3 and TRBJ2-1; 12 bases map to TRBD2. V lost 5 bases and J lost 8; bases outside the gene matches: 7. Germline V gives CDR1 SGHTA, CDR2 FQGTGA. The CDR3 sequence is 15 residues long. The CDR3 DNA is TGTGCCAGCAGCCTGACTAGCGGGAGTTTGTATGAGCAGTTCTTC. Protein sequence: CASSLTSGSLYEQFF.

CDR3 sequence: CASSPPYGQGYEQYF. CDR3 nucleotides: TGTGCCAGCAGTCCCCCGTACGGACAGGGGTACGAGCAGTACTTC. The chain links TRBV6-6 to TRBJ2-7, with 9 bases aligning to TRBD1. The germline gives CDR1 MNHNY, CDR2 SVGAGI (reference sequence). The CDR3 runs to 15 residues. Germline trimming cut 5 bases from V and 4 bases from J; bases unmatched to any gene: 9.

V gene TRBV14 combines with J gene TRBJ2-7; 9 bases match TRBD1. Germline V gives CDR1 SGHDN, CDR2 FVKESK. This CDR3 spans 14 amino acids. Germline trimming cut 3 bases from V and 6 bases from J; bases unmatched to any gene: 6. The CDR3 loop is CASSQGQGTREQYF. CDR3 nucleotides: TGTGCCAGCAGCCAGGGACAGGGAACGCGCGAGCAGTACTTC.

This chain links TRBV7-9 with TRBJ2-2; 10 bases map to TRBD2. CDR3 length equals 15 residues. Germline CDR1 SEHNR, CDR2 FQNEAQ (reference sequence). The V gene end was trimmed by 2 bases and the J gene end by 6 bases; junction bases not matched to a gene: 3. CDR3 nucleotides: TGTGCCAGCAGCTTAAAGCGGGAGGGTTCCGGGGAGCTGTTTTTT. Translating gives CASSLKREGSGELFF. The full variable domain, in which reference TRBV7-9 and TRBJ2-2 provide the parts outside the CDR3, is DTGVSQNPRHKITKRGQNVTFRCDPISEHNRLYWYRQTLGQGPEFLTYFQNEAQLEKSRLLSDRFSAERPKGSFSTLEIQRTEQGDSAMYLCASSLKREGSGELFFGEGSRLTVL.

A note on this clone: Other DNA sequences in this sample translate to the same CDR3. This chain connects TRBV18 to TRBJ1-4, with TRBD1 matching 8 bases. CDR1 is KGHSH and CDR2 is LQKENI in the germline V gene. The CDR3 has 14 residues. V gave up 3 bases and J gave up 4 bases; unmatched junction bases: 1. The CDR3 reads CASSPDRGNEKLFF. The DNA of the CDR3 is TGTGCCAGCTCACCCGACAGGGGTAATGAAAAACTGTTTTTT.

The chain has TRBV29-1 and TRBJ2-1; 11 nucleotides match TRBD2. Germline CDR1 reads SQVTM; CDR2 reads ANQGSEA. V lost 3 bases, J lost 8 bases, and 15 bases stayed unmatched. The CDR3 sequence is 17 residues long. The CDR3 is CSVDGIAGGPGGDEQFF. The CDR3 nucleotides read TGCAGCGTTGACGGAATAGCGGGAGGGCCGGGGGGAGATGAGCAGTTCTTC.

This clone was seen only a few times. This chain joins TRBV21-1 and TRBJ2-5; the D call in the table, TRBD2, was not verified against the DNA. TRBV21-1 is listed as a pseudogene. The length of the CDR3 is 16 residues. The CDR3 DNA is TGTGCCAGCAGCCTAGCGGGCTTAGGGGGGCAAGAGACCCAGTACTTC. Amino acid sequence: CASSLAGLGGQETQYF.

This clone came up a few times. This sequence joins TRBV9 and TRBJ2-1; 9 positions agree with TRBD2. Germline CDR1 and CDR2: SGDLS and YYNGEE. The ends lost 2 bases at V and 9 bases at J; junction bases unmatched: 6. The CDR3 is made up of 14 amino acids. The CDR3 DNA follows: TGTGCCAGCAGCGTTATTAGCGGGGGTGGTGAGCAGTTCTTC. Its translation is CASSVISGGGEQFF. The full variable domain, with the rest looked up from reference TRBV9 and TRBJ2-1, is DSGVTQTPKHLITATGQRVTLRCSPRSGDLSVYWYQQSLDQGLQFLIQYYNGEERAKGNILERFSAQQFPDLHSELNLSSLELGDSALYFCASSVISGGGEQFFGPGTRLTVL.

The CDR3 region is CASSQDGPVHSGNTIYF. The CDR3 DNA reads TGCGCCAGCAGCCAAGATGGGCCCGTCCACTCTGGAAACACCATATATTTT. V usage is TRBV4-3 and J usage is TRBJ1-3, with unresolved D. V lost 0 bases and J lost 0, with 12 bases in between. Germline V gene sequence: CDR1 LGHNA, CDR2 YSLEER. This CDR3 has 17 amino acids.

For this clone: Compared with germline, one end of the junction differs, possibly owing to a read error. The V and J genes are TRBV30 and TRBJ1-5; D gene ambiguous. Germline V gives CDR1 GTSNPN, CDR2 SVGIG (reference sequence). CDR3 length equals 13 residues. The CDR3 loop is CAWSVGSNRPQHF. CDR3 DNA sequence: TGTGCCTGGAGTGTTGGTAGCAATCGGCCCCAGCATTTT.

A word on this clone: A junction boundary mismatches the germline segment, possibly from a read error. This chain uses TRBV7-7 with TRBJ2-3; D gene ambiguous. Germline CDR1 and CDR2: SSHAT and FNYEAQ (reference sequence). The length of the CDR3 is 15 residues. The CDR3 sequence: CASSLGGVGTDTQYF. DNA of the CDR3: TGTGCTAGCAGCTTAGGTGGAGTGGGCACAGATACGCAGTATTTT.

The chain couples TRBV5-1 to TRBJ1-2, with a weak D call TRBD1 (6 bases). CDR3 length equals 15 residues. CDR1 and CDR2 (germline): SGHRS, YFSETQ. The V end lost 0 bases, the J end lost 2 bases, and 11 bases lay between the germline ends. The CDR3 here is CASSLAGGRNYGYTF. DNA of the CDR3: TGCGCCAGCAGCTTGGCGGGGGGGCGGAACTATGGCTACACCTTC.

The rearrangement uses TRBV30 and TRBJ2-1, with TRBD1 matching over 9 bases. J lost 7 bases, V lost 7 bases, and 8 bases had no gene match. Germline values: CDR1 GTSNPN, CDR2 SVGIG (reference sequence). CDR3 length equals 13 residues. CDR3 sequence reads: CAFNQGQGNEQFF. The CDR3, as DNA: TGTGCCTTTAACCAGGGACAGGGAAATGAGCAGTTCTTC. Full variable domain (rest looked up from reference TRBV30 and TRBJ2-1): SQTIHQWPATLVQPVGSPLSLECTVEGTSNPNLYWYRQAAGRGLQLLFYSVGIGQISSEVPQNLSASRPQDRQFILSSKKLLLSDSGFYLCAFNQGQGNEQFFGPGTRLTVL.

The chain combines TRBV28 with TRBJ2-7; TRBD1 might be the D (6 bases). This CDR3 comprises 15 residues. V was pared by 3 bases and J by 2 bases, with 14 bases between. Germline CDR1 and CDR2: MDHEN and SYDVKM. In DNA, the CDR3 is TGTGCCAGCAGTTTTGCAGGGGTCAACCCCTACGAGCAGTACTTC. This translates into CASSFAGVNPYEQYF.

The J gene is TRBJ1-1, the V gene TRBV14, with D possibly TRBD1 on 5 matching bases. Trimming took 5 bases from V and 1 from J, leaving 11 bases between them. The length of the CDR3 is 14 residues. Germline-derived CDR1 and CDR2 are SGHDN and FVKESK. The CDR3 region has the DNA TGTGCCAGCAGCTCATATAGGGGGAACACTGAAGCTTTCTTT. The encoded protein is CASSSYRGNTEAFF.

A single count supports this clone. The chain carries TRBV29-1 and TRBJ2-3, with 9 positions matching TRBD2. Germline CDR1 and CDR2: SQVTM and ANQGSEA. Trimming took 0 bases from V and 4 from J; bases not matched to a gene: 5. The CDR3 consists of 15 residues. CDR3 sequence: CSVEDLASGADTQYF. The CDR3 bases are TGCAGCGTTGAAGATCTGGCTAGCGGGGCAGATACGCAGTATTTT.

The genes are TRBV7-2 and TRBJ1-1; TRBD1 agrees at 9 bases. The junction had 8 bases not matched to a gene; V was cut back by 4 bases and J by 2 bases. The CDR3 covers 16 residues. The V gene's germline CDR1 is SGHTA and CDR2 FQGNSA. This CDR3 is CASSSNRGRDNTEAFF. CDR3 DNA: TGTGCCAGCAGCTCGAACAGGGGGCGCGACAACACTGAAGCTTTCTTT.

This clone was observed at least ten times. CDR3 in DNA: TGTGCCAGCAGGTCTACGACAGGGTCTGGGGCCAACGTCCTGACTTTC. Its protein is CASRSTTGSGANVLTF. The genes are TRBV7-9 and TRBJ2-6; 7 bases line up with TRBD1. Trimming cost V 6 bases and J 1 base; bases outside gene matches: 6. Germline loops: CDR1 SEHNR, CDR2 FQNEAQ (reference sequence). This CDR3 comprises 16 residues.

This clone was seen just once. This chain connects TRBV7-9 to TRBJ1-4; 7 bases are shared with TRBD1. V dropped 6 bases and J dropped 8; count of bases not matched to a gene: 12. The length of the CDR3 is 15 residues. Germline CDR1 is SEHNR and CDR2 is FQNEAQ (reference sequence). CDR3 sequence: CASRRGGAAWEKLFF. Here the CDR3 DNA reads TGTGCCAGCAGACGAGGGGGCGCCGCTTGGGAAAAACTGTTTTTT.

The chain carries TRBV6-6 and TRBJ1-1; 7 nucleotides line up with TRBD1. This CDR3 is built from 14 residues. J was trimmed by 0 bases and V by 7 bases; bases with no gene match: 5. Germline V gene data show CDR1 as MNHNY and CDR2 as SVGAGI (reference sequence). CDR3 coding DNA: TGTGCCAGCAACCGGGACAGAGTGAACACTGAAGCTTTCTTT. Its protein is CASNRDRVNTEAFF.

The V gene is TRBV27, the J gene TRBJ1-2; 7 bases are shared with TRBD1. The CDR3 extends over 14 amino acids. J lost 4 bases, V lost 5 bases, and 7 bases had no gene match. Per germline, CDR1 MNHEY and CDR2 SMNVEV (reference sequence). The CDR3 DNA follows: TGTGCCAGCAGTAAAAGGGACAGCTTCTATGGCTACACCTTC. This gives the protein CASSKRDSFYGYTF.

The gene calls are TRBV6-5 and TRBJ2-2; D is perhaps TRBD1 (6 bases). Germline lookup yields CDR1 MNHEY and CDR2 SVGAGI. The ends were cut back, 5 bases at V and 4 bases at J, with 14 bases in the middle. This CDR3 is 15 amino acids long. DNA of the CDR3: TGTGCCAGCAGTCCTTTAAGGGGGAGCACCGGGGAGCTGTTTTTT. Amino acid sequence: CASSPLRGSTGELFF.